The text below deals with one T cell receptor beta chain. One junction end does not reproduce the germline sequence, and a read error may be involved. The same CDR3 is also encoded by other DNA sequences in this sample. PCR used 60 Vbeta primers and 13 Jbeta primers. Repertoires were generated with immunoSEQ multiplex PCR, while TCRdb's copy carries only in-frame clones and drops some. This sample has some 150,000 clones, with roughly 85% found just once. The data stem from a study of cytomegalovirus exposure and HLA in healthy donors. The specimen sequenced was PBMCs. This receptor was taken from a man aged 40-50 years in good health and CMV-seronegative.

For the CDR3, the DNA is TGCGCCAGCAGCTTAAATGCGGAGAACACCGGGGAGCTGTTTTTT. It specifies CASSLNAENTGELFF. The V call is TRBV7-3, the J call TRBJ2-2, with unresolved D. The CDR3 is 15 residues long. From germline, CDR1 is SGHTA and CDR2 FQGTGA.